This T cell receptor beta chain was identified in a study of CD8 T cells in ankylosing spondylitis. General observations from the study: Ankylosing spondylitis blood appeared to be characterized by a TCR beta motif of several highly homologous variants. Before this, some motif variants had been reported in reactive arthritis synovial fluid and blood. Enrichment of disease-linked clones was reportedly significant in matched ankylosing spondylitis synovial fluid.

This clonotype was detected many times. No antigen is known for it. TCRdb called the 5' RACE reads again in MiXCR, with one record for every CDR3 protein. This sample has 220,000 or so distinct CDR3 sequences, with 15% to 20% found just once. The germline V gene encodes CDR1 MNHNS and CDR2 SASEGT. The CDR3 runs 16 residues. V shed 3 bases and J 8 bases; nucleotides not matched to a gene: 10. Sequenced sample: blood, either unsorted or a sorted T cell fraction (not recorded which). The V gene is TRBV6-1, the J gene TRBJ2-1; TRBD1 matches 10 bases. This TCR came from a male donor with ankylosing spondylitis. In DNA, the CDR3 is TGTGCCAGCAGTGAGTCCCCGGGACAGGGGTTGGATGAGCAGTTCTTC. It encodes CASSESPGQGLDEQFF.